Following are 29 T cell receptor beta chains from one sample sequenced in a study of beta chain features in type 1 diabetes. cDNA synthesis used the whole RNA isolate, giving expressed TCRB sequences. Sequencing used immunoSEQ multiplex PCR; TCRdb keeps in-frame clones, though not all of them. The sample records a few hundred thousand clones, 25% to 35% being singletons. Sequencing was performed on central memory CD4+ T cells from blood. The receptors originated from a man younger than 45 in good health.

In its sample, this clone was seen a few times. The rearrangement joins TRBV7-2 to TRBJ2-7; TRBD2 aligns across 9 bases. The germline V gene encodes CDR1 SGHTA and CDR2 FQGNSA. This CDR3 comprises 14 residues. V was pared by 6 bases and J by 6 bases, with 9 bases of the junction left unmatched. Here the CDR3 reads CASRSGTSPFEQYF. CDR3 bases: TGTGCCAGCAGGTCCGGGACTAGCCCTTTCGAGCAGTACTTC.

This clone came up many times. The DNA of the CDR3 is TGCAGCGTCGCACTGGGACAGGGGGAAGAGACCCAGTACTTC. As protein: CSVALGQGEETQYF. This sequence joins TRBV29-1 and TRBJ2-5; 11 bases map to TRBD1. V lost 6 bases, J lost 3 bases, and 6 bases stayed unmatched. Germline V lookup: CDR1 SQVTM, CDR2 ANQGSEA. The CDR3 has 14 amino acids.

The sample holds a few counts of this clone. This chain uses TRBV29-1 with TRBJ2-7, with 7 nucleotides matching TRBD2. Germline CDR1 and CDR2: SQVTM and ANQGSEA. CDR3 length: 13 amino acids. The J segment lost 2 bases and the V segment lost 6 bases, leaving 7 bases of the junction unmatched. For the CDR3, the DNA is TGCAGCGTCGGGGGAGGGGCGGCCTACGAGCAGTACTTC. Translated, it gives CSVGGGAAYEQYF.

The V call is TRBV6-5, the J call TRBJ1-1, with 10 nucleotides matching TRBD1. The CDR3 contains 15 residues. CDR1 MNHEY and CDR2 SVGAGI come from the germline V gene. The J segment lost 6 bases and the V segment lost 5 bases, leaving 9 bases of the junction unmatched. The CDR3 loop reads CASSRMTGGAAEAFF. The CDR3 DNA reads TGTGCCAGCAGTAGAATGACAGGGGGCGCGGCTGAAGCTTTCTTT.

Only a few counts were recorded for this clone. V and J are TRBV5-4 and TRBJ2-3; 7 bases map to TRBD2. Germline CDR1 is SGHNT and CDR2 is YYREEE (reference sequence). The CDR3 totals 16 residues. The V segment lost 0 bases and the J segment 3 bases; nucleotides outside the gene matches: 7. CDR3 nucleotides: TGTGCCAGCAGCTTGGAAGTTGGTAGCGGGACAGATACGCAGTATTTT. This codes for CASSLEVGSGTDTQYF.

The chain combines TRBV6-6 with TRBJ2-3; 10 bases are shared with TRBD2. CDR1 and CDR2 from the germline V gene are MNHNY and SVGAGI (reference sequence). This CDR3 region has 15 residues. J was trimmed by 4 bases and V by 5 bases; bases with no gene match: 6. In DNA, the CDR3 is TGTGCCAGCAGTGCCCTAGCGGGGGAATCAGATACGCAGTATTTT. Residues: CASSALAGESDTQYF.

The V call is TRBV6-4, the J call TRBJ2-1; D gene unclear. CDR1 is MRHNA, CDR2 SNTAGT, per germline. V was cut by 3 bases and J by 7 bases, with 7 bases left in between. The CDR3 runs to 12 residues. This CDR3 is CASSETGNEQFF. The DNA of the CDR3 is TGTGCCAGCAGTGAGACTGGAAATGAGCAGTTCTTC.

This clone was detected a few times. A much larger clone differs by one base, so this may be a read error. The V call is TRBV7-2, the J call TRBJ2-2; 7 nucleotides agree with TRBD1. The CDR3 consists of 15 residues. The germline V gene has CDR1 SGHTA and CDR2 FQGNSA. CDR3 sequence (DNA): TGTCCCAGCAGCCTTTACAGGGGGAACACCGGGGAGCTGTTTTTT. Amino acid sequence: CPSSLYRGNTGELFF.

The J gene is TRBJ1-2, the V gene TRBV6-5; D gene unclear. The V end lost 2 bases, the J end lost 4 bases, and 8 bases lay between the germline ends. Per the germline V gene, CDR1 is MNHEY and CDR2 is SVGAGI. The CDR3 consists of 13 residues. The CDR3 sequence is CASSYQRSYGYTF. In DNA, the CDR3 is TGTGCCAGCAGTTACCAAAGGTCCTATGGCTACACCTTC.

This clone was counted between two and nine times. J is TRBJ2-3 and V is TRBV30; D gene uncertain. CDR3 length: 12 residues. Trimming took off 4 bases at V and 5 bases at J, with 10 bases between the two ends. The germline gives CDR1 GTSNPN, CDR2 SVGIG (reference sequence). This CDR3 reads CAWKLNLDTQYF. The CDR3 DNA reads TGTGCCTGGAAACTAAATTTAGATACGCAGTATTTT.

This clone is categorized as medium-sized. CDR3 sequence: CASSRTGTRGTDTQYF. CDR3 nucleotide sequence: TGTGCCAGCAGCCGTACCGGGACTAGGGGCACAGATACGCAGTATTTT. The chain has TRBV11-2 and TRBJ2-3, with 8 bases aligning to TRBD2. V gave up 5 bases and J gave up 1 base; unmatched junction bases: 8. CDR3 size: 16 residues. CDR1 and CDR2 from the germline V gene are SGHAT and FQNNGV.

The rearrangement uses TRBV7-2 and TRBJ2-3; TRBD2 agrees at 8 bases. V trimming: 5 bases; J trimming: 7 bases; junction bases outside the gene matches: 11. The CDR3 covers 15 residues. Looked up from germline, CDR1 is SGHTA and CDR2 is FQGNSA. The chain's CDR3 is CASSRSGGGTYTQYF. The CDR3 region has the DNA TGTGCCAGCAGCCGATCGGGCGGGGGGACTTATACGCAGTATTTT.

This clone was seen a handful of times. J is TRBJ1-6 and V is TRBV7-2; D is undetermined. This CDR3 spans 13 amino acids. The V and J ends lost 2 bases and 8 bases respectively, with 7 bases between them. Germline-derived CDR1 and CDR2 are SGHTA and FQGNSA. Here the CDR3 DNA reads TGTGCCAGCAGCTTAAGAAACGATTCACCCCTCCACTTT. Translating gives CASSLRNDSPLHF.

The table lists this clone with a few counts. Here the CDR3 reads CASREGIAGYEQYF. The CDR3 DNA is TGTGCCAGCCGGGAGGGGATAGCGGGCTACGAGCAGTACTTC. The V gene is TRBV10-3, the J gene TRBJ2-7; 8 bases line up with TRBD2. CDR1 is ENHRY, CDR2 SYGVKD, per germline. J lost 3 bases, V lost 10 bases, and 11 bases had no gene match. The CDR3 sequence is 14 residues long.

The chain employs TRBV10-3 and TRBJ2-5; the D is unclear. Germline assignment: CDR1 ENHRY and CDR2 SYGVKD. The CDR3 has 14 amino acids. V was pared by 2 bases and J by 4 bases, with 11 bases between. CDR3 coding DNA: TGTGCCATCAGTGAGACCCAAGACCGAGAGACCCAGTACTTC. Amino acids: CAISETQDRETQYF.

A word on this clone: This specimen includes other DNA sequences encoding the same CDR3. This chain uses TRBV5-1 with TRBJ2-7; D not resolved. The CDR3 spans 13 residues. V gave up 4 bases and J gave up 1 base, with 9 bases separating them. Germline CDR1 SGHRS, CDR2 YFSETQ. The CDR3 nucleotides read TGCGCCAGCAGCCCGACTGGGTCCTACGAGCAGTACTTC. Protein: CASSPTGSYEQYF.

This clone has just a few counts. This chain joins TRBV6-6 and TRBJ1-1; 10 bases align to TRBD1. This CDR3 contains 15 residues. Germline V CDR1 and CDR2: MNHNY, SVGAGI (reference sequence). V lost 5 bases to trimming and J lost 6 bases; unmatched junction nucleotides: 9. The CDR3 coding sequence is TGTGCCAGCAGTAAGCAGGGACAGGGGTTATCTGAAGCTTTCTTT. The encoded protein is CASSKQGQGLSEAFF.

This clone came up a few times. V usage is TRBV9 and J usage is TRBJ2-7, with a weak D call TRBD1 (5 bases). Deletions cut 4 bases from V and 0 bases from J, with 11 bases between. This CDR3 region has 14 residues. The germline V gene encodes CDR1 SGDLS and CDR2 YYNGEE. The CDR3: CASSRQGDSYEQYF. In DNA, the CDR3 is TGTGCCAGCAGCCGGCAGGGTGACTCCTACGAGCAGTACTTC.

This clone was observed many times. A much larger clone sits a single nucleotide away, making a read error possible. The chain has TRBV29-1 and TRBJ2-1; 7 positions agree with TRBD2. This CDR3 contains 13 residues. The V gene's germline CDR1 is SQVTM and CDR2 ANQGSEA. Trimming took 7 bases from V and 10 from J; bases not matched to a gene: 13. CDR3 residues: CSGAAGTTGEQFF. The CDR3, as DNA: TGCAGCGGTGCGGCAGGGACTACGGGGGAGCAGTTCTTC.

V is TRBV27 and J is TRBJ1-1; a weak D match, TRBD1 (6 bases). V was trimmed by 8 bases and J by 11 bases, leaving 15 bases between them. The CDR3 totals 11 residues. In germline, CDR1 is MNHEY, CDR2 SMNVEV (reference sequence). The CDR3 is CASGEYREAFF. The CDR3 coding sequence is TGTGCCAGCGGGGAGTACAGGGAGGCTTTCTTT.

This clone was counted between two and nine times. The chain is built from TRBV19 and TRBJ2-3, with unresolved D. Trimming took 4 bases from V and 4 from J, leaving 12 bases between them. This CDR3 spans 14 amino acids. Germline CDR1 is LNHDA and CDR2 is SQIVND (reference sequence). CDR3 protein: CASSSGRGADTQYF. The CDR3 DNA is TGTGCCAGTAGTAGTGGACGCGGTGCAGATACGCAGTATTTT.

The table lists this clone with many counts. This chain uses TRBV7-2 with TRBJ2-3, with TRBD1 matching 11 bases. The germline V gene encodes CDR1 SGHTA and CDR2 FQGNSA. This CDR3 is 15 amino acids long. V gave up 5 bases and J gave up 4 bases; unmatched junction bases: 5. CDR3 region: CASSPLGQGADTQYF. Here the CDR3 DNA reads TGTGCCAGCAGCCCACTGGGACAGGGGGCAGATACGCAGTATTTT.

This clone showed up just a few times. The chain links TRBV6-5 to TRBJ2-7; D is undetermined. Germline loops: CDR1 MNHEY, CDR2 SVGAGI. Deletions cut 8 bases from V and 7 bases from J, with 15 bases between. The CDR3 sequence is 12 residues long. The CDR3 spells CASSNGFAEQYF. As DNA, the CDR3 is TGTGCCAGCTCCAACGGGTTTGCGGAGCAGTACTTC.

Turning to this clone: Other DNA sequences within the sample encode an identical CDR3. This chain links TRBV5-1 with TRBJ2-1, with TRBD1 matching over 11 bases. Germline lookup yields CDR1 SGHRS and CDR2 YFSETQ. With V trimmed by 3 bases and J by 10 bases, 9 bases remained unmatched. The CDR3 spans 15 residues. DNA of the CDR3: TGCGCCAGCAGCTCCAGATGGACAGGGGGCTACGAGCAGTTCTTC. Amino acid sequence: CASSSRWTGGYEQFF.

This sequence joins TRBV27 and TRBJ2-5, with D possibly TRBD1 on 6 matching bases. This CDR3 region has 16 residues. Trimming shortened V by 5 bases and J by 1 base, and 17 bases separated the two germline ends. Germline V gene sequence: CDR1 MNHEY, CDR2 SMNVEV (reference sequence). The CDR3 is CASSLNGQPTQETQYF. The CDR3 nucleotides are TGTGCCAGCAGTCTAAATGGACAGCCGACCCAAGAGACCCAGTACTTC.

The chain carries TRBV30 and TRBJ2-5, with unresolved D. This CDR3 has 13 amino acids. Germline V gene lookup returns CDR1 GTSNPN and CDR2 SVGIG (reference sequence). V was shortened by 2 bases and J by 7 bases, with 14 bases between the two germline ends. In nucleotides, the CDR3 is TGTGCCTGGAGTACAGCTCTTTTTGGGACCCAGTACTTC. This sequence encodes CAWSTALFGTQYF.

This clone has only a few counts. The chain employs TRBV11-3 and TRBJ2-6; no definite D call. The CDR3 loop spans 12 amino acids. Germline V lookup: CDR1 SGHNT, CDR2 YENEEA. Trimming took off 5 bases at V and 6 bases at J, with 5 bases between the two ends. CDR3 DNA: TGTGCCAGCAGCAATGAGGCCAACGTCCTGACTTTC. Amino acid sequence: CASSNEANVLTF.

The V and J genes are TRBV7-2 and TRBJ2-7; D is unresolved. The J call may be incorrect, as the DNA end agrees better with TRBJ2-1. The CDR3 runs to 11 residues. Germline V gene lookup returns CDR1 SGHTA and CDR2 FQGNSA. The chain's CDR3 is CASGMTDEQFF. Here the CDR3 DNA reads TGTGCCAGCGGAATGACGGATGAGCAGTTCTTC.

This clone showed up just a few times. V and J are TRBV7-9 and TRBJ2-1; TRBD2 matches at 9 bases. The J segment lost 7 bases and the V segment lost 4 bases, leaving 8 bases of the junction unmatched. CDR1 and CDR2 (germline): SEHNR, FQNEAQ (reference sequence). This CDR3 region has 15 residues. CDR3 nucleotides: TGTGCCAGCAGCTCAATAGCGGGAGTCCGTAATGAGCAGTTCTTC. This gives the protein CASSSIAGVRNEQFF.